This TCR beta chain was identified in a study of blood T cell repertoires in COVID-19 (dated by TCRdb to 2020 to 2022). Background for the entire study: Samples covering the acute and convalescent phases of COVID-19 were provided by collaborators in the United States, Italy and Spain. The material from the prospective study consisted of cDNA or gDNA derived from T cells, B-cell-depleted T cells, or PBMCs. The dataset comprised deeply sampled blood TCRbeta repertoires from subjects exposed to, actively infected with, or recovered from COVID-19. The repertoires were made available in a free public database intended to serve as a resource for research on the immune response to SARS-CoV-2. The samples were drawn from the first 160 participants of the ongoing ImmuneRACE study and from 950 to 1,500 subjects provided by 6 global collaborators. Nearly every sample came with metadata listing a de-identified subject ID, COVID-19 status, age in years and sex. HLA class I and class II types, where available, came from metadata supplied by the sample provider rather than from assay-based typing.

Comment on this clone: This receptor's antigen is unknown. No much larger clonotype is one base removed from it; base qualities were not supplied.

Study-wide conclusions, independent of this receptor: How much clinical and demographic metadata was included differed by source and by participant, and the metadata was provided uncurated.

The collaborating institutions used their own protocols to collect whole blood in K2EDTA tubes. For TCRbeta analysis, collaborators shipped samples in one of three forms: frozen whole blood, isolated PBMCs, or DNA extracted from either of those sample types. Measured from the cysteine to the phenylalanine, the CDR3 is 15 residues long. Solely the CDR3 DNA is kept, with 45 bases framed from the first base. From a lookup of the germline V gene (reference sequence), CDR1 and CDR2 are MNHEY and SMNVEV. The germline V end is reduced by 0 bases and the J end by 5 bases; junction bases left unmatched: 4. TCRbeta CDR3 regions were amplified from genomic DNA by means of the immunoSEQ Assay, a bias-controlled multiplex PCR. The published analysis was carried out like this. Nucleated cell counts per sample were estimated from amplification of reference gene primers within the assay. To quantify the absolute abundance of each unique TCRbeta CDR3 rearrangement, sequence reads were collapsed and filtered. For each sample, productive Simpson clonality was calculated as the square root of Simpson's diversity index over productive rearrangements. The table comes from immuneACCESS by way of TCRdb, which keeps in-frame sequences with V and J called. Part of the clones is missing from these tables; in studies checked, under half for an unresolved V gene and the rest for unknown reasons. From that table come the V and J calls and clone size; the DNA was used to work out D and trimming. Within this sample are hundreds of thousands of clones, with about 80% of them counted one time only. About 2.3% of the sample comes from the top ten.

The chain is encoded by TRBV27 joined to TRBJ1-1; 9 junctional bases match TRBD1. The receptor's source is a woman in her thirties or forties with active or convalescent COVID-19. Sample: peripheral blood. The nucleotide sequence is TGTGCCAGCAGTTTATCCAAACAGGGGGCAACTGAAGCTTTCTTT. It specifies CASSLSKQGATEAFF.